These T cell receptor beta chains were read from a single sample in a study of T cell responses to AZD1222 COVID-19 vaccine. Measured with immunoSEQ multiplex PCR; TCRdb has only the in-frame clones, and not every one. The data contain around 140,000 clones, around nine tenths of them singletons. The material sequenced was peripheral blood, taken on day 0 of AZD1222 vaccination. The receptors originated from an adult in good health. CDR3s include the opening cysteine and the closing phenylalanine or tryptophan. A D gene is named only where the DNA matches it firmly. Some rows mark clone size as missing; the rest say once, few, many or name a class of expanded clone.

j_call clone_size d_call v_call cdr3_nt cdr3_aa
TRBJ2-2 once NA TRBV7-3 TGTGCCAGCACCGAATCCGGGACGAACACCGGGGAGCTGTTTTTT CASTESGTNTGELFF
TRBJ1-3 NA NA TRBV10-3 TGTGCCATCAGCCTAGATGGAAACACCATATATTTT CAISLDGNTIYF
TRBJ1-2 NA NA TRBV4-3 TGCGCCAGCAGCCAAGTTTTAGGGCCCTCGGGCTACACCTTC CASSQVLGPSGYTF
TRBJ1-5 NA NA TRBV30 TGTGCCTGGAGTAGGGACAACCGCAATCAGCCCCAGCATTTT CAWSRDNRNQPQHF
TRBJ1-3 NA NA TRBV27 TGTGCCAGCAGTCCCCAGCCGGGCGGACTCTCTGGAAACACCATATATTTT CASSPQPGGLSGNTIYF
TRBJ1-5 NA TRBD1 TRBV5-8 TGTGCCAGCAGCCCGGGACAGGGTCTCAATCAGCCCCAGCATTTT CASSPGQGLNQPQHF
TRBJ1-5 NA NA TRBV3-1/TRBV3-2 TGTGCCAGCAGCCGCACAAGGGACAGCAATCAGCCCCAGCATTTT CASSRTRDSNQPQHF
TRBJ2-7 NA NA TRBV7-2 TGTGCCAGCAGCTTAAATCTGGGGTTCGAGCAGTACTTC CASSLNLGFEQYF
TRBJ1-3 few NA TRBV3-1/TRBV3-2 TGTGCCAGCAGCCAAAGAAACCCTAGCTCTGGAAACACCATATATTTT CASSQRNPSSGNTIYF
TRBJ2-7 NA NA TRBV10-3 TGTGCCATCACCGAGGGGGACGGTCAAGACGAGCAGTACTTC CAITEGDGQDEQYF
TRBJ2-7 NA TRBD1 TRBV7-9 TGTGCCAGCAGCTTAAAGCAGGGGGTTTTCGACGAGCAGTACTTC CASSLKQGVFDEQYF
TRBJ1-1 NA NA TRBV5-1 TGCGCCAGCAGCTTGGAACAAATGAACACTGAAGCTTTCTTT CASSLEQMNTEAFF
TRBJ2-1 NA TRBD2 TRBV27 TGTGCCAGCGGATTAGGGACTAGCGGATCTTGGGAGCAGTTCTTC CASGLGTSGSWEQFF
TRBJ1-2 NA NA TRBV6-5 TGTGCCAGCAGTTACTCGGAGCGAAGAGGGTATGGCTACACCTTC CASSYSERRGYGYTF
TRBJ1-2 NA NA TRBV2 TGTGCCAGCACCAGGGAAGCCCCTAGAGGCTACACCTTC CASTREAPRGYTF
TRBJ2-7 NA TRBD2 TRBV10-2 TGCGCCAGCAGTGATCCAGCGGGGGACGACTACGAGCAGTACTTC CASSDPAGDDYEQYF
TRBJ1-5 once TRBD1 TRBV18 TGTGCCAGCTCCCGGCAGCAGGGGGTGGACCAGCCCCAGCATTTT CASSRQQGVDQPQHF
TRBJ1-4 NA NA TRBV6-4 TGTGCCAGCAGTGACTCCGGACAGCCGAATGAAAAACTGTTTTTT CASSDSGQPNEKLFF
TRBJ1-3 NA NA TRBV5-8 TGTGCCAGCAGCGGGCTAGGGGGAGTCGGAAACACCATATATTTT CASSGLGGVGNTIYF
TRBJ1-5 NA NA TRBV6-5 TGTGCCAGCAGTTACCGGAGGGACCATCAGCCCCAGCATTTT CASSYRRDHQPQHF
TRBJ1-1 NA NA TRBV29-1 TGCAGCGGATACCCTCAGGGACGGACTGAAGCTTTCTTT CSGYPQGRTEAFF
TRBJ2-1 NA NA TRBV11-2 TGTGCCAGCAGAAGGGGAGGAACTGTTTACAATGAGCAGTTCTTC CASRRGGTVYNEQFF
TRBJ1-1 NA NA TRBV20-1 TGCAGTGCTAGTGGGGGGAGGTTGAACACTGAAGCTTTCTTT CSASGGRLNTEAFF
TRBJ2-3 NA TRBD1 TRBV9 TGTGCCAGCAGGAGGGGGCCCACAGATACGCAGTATTTT CASRRGPTDTQYF
TRBJ2-1 NA TRBD1 TRBV11-2 TGTGCCAGCAGCTTTTTGCGGGACAGGGCTAACAATGAGCAGTTCTTC CASSFLRDRANNEQFF
TRBJ1-4 NA NA TRBV4-2 TGTGCCAGCAGCCAAGATGCGGACACAAATCGGGAAAAACTGTTTTTT CASSQDADTNREKLFF
TRBJ2-7 NA NA TRBV13 TGTGCCAGCAGCCCGGCCAGGGAATACGAGCAGTACTTC CASSPAREYEQYF
TRBJ1-4 NA NA TRBV20-1 TGCAGTGCTAGAGGTGATGAAAAACTGTTTTTT CSARGDEKLFF
TRBJ1-2 NA NA TRBV29-1 TGCAGCGGCAACAATCAGGGCGAAGGTGGCTACACCTTC CSGNNQGEGGYTF
TRBJ1-2 NA TRBD1 TRBV6-5 TGTGCCAGCACCTCAGGGGGGGGCTACACCTTC CASTSGGGYTF
TRBJ2-3 NA NA TRBV7-9 TGTGCCAGCAGCTTCTCAGGGGGGCTAAGGGATACGCAGTATTTT CASSFSGGLRDTQYF
TRBJ1-2 NA NA TRBV30 TGTGCCGGAGAAGACGGGCCTCCCTATGGCTACACCTTC CAGEDGPPYGYTF
TRBJ2-7 few NA TRBV4-2 TGTGCCAGCAGCCAAGTCTGGGACACCTCCTACGAGCAGTACTTC CASSQVWDTSYEQYF
TRBJ1-4 NA NA TRBV4-1 TGCGCCAGCAGCCAGTCCGGTCTCCCAAATGAAAAACTGTTTTTT CASSQSGLPNEKLFF
TRBJ1-4 NA NA TRBV4-2 TGTGCCAGCAGCCAGAGAACCGGGGCCACCGGAAATGAAAAACTGTTTTTT CASSQRTGATGNEKLFF
TRBJ2-3 NA NA TRBV7-9 TGTGCCAGCAGCGTCGGGACCGCGGATGGCGCAGATACGCAGTATTTT CASSVGTADGADTQYF
TRBJ1-4 NA NA TRBV18 TGTGCCAGCTCACCACGAACGGGCCTTAATGAAAAACTGTTTTTT CASSPRTGLNEKLFF
TRBJ2-1 NA NA TRBV2 TGTGCCAGCAGTGTGTGGGGGGCGGGGAATGAGCAGTTCTTC CASSVWGAGNEQFF
TRBJ1-4 NA NA TRBV5-4 TGTGCCAGCAGCTTGAAGGGGTTGAGTGAAAAACTGTTTTTT CASSLKGLSEKLFF
TRBJ1-1 NA NA TRBV10-3 TGTGCCATCAGTCGGACAGACATGAACACTGAAGCTTTCTTT CAISRTDMNTEAFF
TRBJ1-1 NA TRBD1 TRBV5-1 TGCGCCAGCGGCGTGGGACAGCGTTACACTGAAGCTTTCTTT CASGVGQRYTEAFF
TRBJ2-3 NA NA TRBV6-5 TGTGCCAGCAGTTTCCAGCCGCAGTATTTT CASSFQPQYF
TRBJ1-3 NA NA TRBV30 TGTGCCTGGAGTGTACATGGAAACACCATATATTTT CAWSVHGNTIYF
TRBJ2-3 NA NA TRBV10-3 TGTGCCATCACAGAGAGAGATACGCAGTATTTT CAITERDTQYF
TRBJ1-1 NA NA TRBV10-3 TGTGCCATCAAGGGGCAGGGCGGTATAGCTTTCTTT CAIKGQGGIAFF
TRBJ2-1 NA TRBD2 TRBV6-5 TGTGCCAGCAGGGCCAGACTAGCGGCCAATGAGCAGTTCTTC CASRARLAANEQFF
TRBJ2-1 NA NA TRBV11-3 TGTGCCAGCAGTTCCTCGGCGGTTAGTAATGAGCAGTTCTTC CASSSSAVSNEQFF
TRBJ2-3 NA NA TRBV30 TGTGCCTGGAGGTCGGCGGGGCTTTACACAGATACGCAGTATTTT CAWRSAGLYTDTQYF
TRBJ2-5 NA NA TRBV11-1 TGTGCCAGCAGCTCACTAGAGACCCAGTACTTC CASSSLETQYF
TRBJ1-6 NA NA TRBV6-5 TGTGCCAGCAGTTACTCGGGAGGGGTGGCGTCACCCCTCCACTTT CASSYSGGVASPLHF
TRBJ1-3 NA TRBD1 TRBV6-6 TGTGCCAGCAGCACCGCCGGGGACAGGGGAGGAAACACCATATATTTT CASSTAGDRGGNTIYF
TRBJ2-1 NA NA TRBV7-9 TGTGCCAGCAGCTTAGAGGTAGCGAAATGGTTCTTC CASSLEVAKWFF
TRBJ2-2 NA TRBD1 TRBV27 TGTGCCAGCAGTTTATCGCCGACAGGGCCCACCGGGGAGCTGTTTTTT CASSLSPTGPTGELFF
TRBJ2-7 once NA TRBV18 TGTGCCAGCTCACCGGGGTCCCACGAGCAGTACTTC CASSPGSHEQYF
TRBJ1-5 few NA TRBV5-1 TGCGCCAGCAGCTTGGGGGCGGCCAGCCTCAATCAGCCCCAGCATTTT CASSLGAASLNQPQHF
TRBJ1-6 NA NA TRBV7-2 TGTGCCAGCAGCTTGGAGGAATACAATTCACCCCTCCACTTT CASSLEEYNSPLHF
TRBJ1-2 NA TRBD1 TRBV29-1 TGCAGCGTTGAAGATCGGGACAGGCGGGAGGGTTCTGTCTATGGCTACACCTTC CSVEDRDRREGSVYGYTF
TRBJ1-3 NA NA TRBV19 TGTGCCAGTGGGGGAGGAAACACCATATATTTT CASGGGNTIYF
TRBJ1-5 NA NA TRBV4-2 TGTGCCAGCAGCCAAGACACCAGCAATCAGCCCCAGCATTTT CASSQDTSNQPQHF
TRBJ2-1 NA TRBD2 TRBV28 TGTGCCAGCAGTTTATGGGAAGCGGGAACAAATGAGCAGTTCTTC CASSLWEAGTNEQFF